The text below deals with one T cell receptor beta chain. The antigen is unknown. Profiling relied on immunoSEQ multiplex PCR, and the TCRdb table lists in-frame clones only, not all of them. The data contain roughly 150,000 clones, over 90% of them singletons. This entry is derived from a study of T cell responses to AZD1222 COVID-19 vaccine. Study-level results: Repertoires in all cases were sampled only once the peak T cell response had passed. Donor demographics were predominantly white British with a female majority; clonal diversity may be underestimated. Two doses of AZD1222 preceded a rise in Spike-specific TCR breadth and depth.

This receptor was taken from an adult who received the AZD1222 COVID-19 vaccine. Source: peripheral blood, taken 28 days after the second AZD1222 dose.

In nucleotides, the CDR3 is TGTGCCAGCAGCGCCGGGACCACCGGGGAGCTGTTTTTT. This translates into CASSAGTTGELFF. This rearrangement joins TRBV6-5 to TRBJ2-2; D possibly matches TRBD1 or TRBD2 (5 bases each). CDR3 length: 13 residues. Per germline, CDR1 MNHEY and CDR2 SVGAGI. V shed 6 bases and J shed 4 bases, with 9 bases lying between them.